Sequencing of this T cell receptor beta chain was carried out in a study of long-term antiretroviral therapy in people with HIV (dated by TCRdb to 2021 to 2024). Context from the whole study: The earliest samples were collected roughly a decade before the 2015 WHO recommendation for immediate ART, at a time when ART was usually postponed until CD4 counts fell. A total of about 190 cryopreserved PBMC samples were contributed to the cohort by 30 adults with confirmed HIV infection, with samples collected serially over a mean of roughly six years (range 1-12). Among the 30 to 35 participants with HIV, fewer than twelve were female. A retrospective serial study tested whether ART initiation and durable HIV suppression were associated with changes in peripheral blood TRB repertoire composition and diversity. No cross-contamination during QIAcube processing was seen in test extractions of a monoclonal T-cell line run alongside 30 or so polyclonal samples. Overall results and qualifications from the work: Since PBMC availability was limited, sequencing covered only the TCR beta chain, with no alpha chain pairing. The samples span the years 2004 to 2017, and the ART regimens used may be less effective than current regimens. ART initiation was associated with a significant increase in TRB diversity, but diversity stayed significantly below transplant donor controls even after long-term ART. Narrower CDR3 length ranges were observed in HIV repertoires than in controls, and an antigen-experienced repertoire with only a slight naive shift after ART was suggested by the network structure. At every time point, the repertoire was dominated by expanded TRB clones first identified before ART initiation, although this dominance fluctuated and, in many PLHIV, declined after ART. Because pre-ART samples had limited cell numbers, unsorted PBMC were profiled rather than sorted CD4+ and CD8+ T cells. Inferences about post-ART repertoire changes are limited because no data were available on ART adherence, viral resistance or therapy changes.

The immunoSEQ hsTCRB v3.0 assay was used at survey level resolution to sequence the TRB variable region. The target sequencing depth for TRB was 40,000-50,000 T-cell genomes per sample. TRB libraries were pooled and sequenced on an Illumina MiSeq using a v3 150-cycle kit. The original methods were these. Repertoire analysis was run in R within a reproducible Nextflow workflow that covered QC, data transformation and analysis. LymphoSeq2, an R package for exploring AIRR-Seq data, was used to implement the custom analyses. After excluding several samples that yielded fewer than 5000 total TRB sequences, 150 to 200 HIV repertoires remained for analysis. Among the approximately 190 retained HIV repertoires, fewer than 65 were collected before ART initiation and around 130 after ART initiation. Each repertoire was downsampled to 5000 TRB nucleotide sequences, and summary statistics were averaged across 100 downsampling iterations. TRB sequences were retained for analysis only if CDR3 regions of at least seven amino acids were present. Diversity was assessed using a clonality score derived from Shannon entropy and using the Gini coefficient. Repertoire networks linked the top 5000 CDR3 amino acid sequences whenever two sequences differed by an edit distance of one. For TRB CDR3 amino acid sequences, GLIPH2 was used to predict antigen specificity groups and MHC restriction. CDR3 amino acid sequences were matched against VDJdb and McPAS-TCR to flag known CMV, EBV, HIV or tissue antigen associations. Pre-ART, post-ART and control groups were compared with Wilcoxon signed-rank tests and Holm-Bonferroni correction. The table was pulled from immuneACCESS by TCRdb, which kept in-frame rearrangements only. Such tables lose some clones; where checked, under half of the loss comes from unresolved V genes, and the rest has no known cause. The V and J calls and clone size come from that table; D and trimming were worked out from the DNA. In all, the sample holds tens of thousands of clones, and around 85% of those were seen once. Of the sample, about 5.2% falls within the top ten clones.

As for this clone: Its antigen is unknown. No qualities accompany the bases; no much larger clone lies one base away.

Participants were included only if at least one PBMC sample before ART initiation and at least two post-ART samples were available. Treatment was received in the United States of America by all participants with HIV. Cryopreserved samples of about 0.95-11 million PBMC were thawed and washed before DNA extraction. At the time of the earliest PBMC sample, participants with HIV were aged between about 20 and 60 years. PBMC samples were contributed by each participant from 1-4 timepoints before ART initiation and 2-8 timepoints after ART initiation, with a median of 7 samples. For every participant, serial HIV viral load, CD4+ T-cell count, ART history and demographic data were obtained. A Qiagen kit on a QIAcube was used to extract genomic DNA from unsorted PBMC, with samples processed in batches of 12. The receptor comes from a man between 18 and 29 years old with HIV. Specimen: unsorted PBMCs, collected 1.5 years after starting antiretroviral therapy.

The sequenced DNA: TGTGCCAGCAGTCACGCGGGAGGGATCACAGATACGCAGTATTTT. Its coded protein is CASSHAGGITDTQYF. The chain was built from TRBV6-6 and TRBJ2-3, and TRBD2 aligns with 9 junction nucleotides. Unmatched junction bases come to 5, with V trimmed by 5 bases and J by 2 bases. The CDR3 has 15 amino acids, counting the end cysteine and phenylalanine. Only the CDR3 region is kept as DNA, spanning 45 bases read in frame from base 1. CDR1 and CDR2 were assigned from the germline V gene (reference sequence) as MNHNY and SVGAGI.